This paragraph covers one TCR beta chain sequence. The data were taken from a study of blood T cell repertoires in COVID-19. Study summary: Sample material is recorded as cDNA or gDNA derived from T cells, B-cell-depleted T cells, or PBMCs.

TCRdb keeps only in-frame clones here, not all; method: immunoSEQ multiplex PCR. Of approximately 45,000 clones detected, 87% appear once; the ten largest clones hold around 4.5%. The CDR3 covers 17 residues. Between the trimmed V and J ends, which lost 3 bases and 4 bases, there was a span of 19 bases. Looked up from germline, CDR1 is MNHEY and CDR2 is SVGEGT. Sample: peripheral blood. V is TRBV6-2 or TRBV6-3 and J is TRBJ2-1; a weak D match, TRBD2 (5 bases). This sequence was found in a human donor in a cohort sampled during active COVID-19. The CDR3 bases are TGTGCCAGCAGTTATAGCCCTCCTCGCGGACTGTACAATGAGCAGTTCTTC. As protein: CASSYSPPRGLYNEQFF.